The 13 T cell receptor beta chains in this list originate from one sample, sequenced in a study of blood T cell repertoires in COVID-19. Using immunoSEQ multiplex PCR, the repertoire was profiled, and TCRdb retains in-frame clones only, with some absent. The sample has a few hundred thousand clones; 89% are singletons. Sequencing input: peripheral blood. The receptors here all came from a middle-aged woman who had recovered from COVID-19.

The chain uses TRBV4-2 and TRBJ2-5; maybe TRBD2 (6 bases). From germline, CDR1 is LGHNA and CDR2 YNFKEQ. CDR3 size: 14 residues. Trimming left V 3 bases short and J 1 base short, with 9 bases between. The CDR3 nucleotides read TGTGCCAGCAGCCAGTTTAGCGGCCAAGAGACCCAGTACTTC. Translated, it gives CASSQFSGQETQYF.

This chain joins TRBV5-5 and TRBJ2-3; 11 bases map to TRBD2. V shed 1 base, J shed 4 bases, and the junction held 8 bases outside the gene matches. Per the germline V gene, CDR1 is SGHKS and CDR2 is YYEKEE (reference sequence). This CDR3 has 17 amino acids. CDR3 nucleotides: TGTGCCAGCAGCTTGTCCGTAGCGGGAGGGAATGCAGATACGCAGTATTTT. Translating it yields CASSLSVAGGNADTQYF. The whole variable domain, filled in from reference TRBV5-5 and TRBJ2-3, reads DAGVTQSPTHLIKTRGQQVTLRCSPISGHKSVSWYQQVLGQGPQFIFQYYEKEERGRGNFPDRFSARQFPNYSSELNVNALLLGDSALYLCASSLSVAGGNADTQYFGPGTRLTVL.

The V and J genes are TRBV2 and TRBJ1-2; TRBD1 aligns across 10 bases. This CDR3 has 14 amino acids. Trimming at V came to 5 bases and at J to 7 bases, leaving 7 bases not matched to a gene. The V gene's germline CDR1 is SNHLY and CDR2 FYNNEI. For the CDR3, the DNA is TGTGCCAGCAGTTTAAAGACAGGGGGCAGTGGCTACACCTTC. Translated, it gives CASSLKTGGSGYTF.

The rearrangement links TRBV2 to TRBJ2-2; TRBD2 matches 10 bases. The CDR3 has 16 residues. V was pared by 1 base and J by 6 bases, with 5 bases of the junction left unmatched. The germline V gene has CDR1 SNHLY and CDR2 FYNNEI. The CDR3 spells CASSEGGAGGAGELFF. The DNA of the CDR3 is TGTGCCAGCAGTGAAGGGGGAGCGGGAGGGGCCGGGGAGCTGTTTTTT. Drawing the rest from reference TRBV2 and TRBJ2-2, the complete variable domain is EPEVTQTPSHQVTQMGQEVILRCVPISNHLYFYWYRQILGQKVEFLVSFYNNEISEKSEIFDDQFSVERPDGSNFTLKIRSTKLEDSAMYFCASSEGGAGGAGELFFGEGSRLTVL.

This clone was observed once. This chain links TRBV5-8 with TRBJ1-2; maybe TRBD1 (5 bases). This CDR3 contains 14 residues. Germline values: CDR1 SGHTS, CDR2 YDEGEE. The V end lost 0 bases, the J end lost 4 bases, and 10 bases lay between the germline ends. The CDR3 DNA follows: TGTGCCAGCAGCTTGGTCGGCAGGGTCTATGGCTACACCTTC. This sequence encodes CASSLVGRVYGYTF.

The V call is TRBV18, the J call TRBJ2-1; weak D call: TRBD2 (6 bases). The V end lost 0 bases, the J end lost 4 bases, and 10 bases lay between the germline ends. The germline CDR1 and CDR2 sequences are KGHSH and LQKENI. The CDR3 is 15 residues long. The CDR3 here is CASSPPSRGYNEQFF. Here the CDR3 DNA reads TGTGCCAGCTCACCACCGTCGCGGGGTTACAATGAGCAGTTCTTC.

The CDR3 reads CSASLAGGDLSYNEQFF. In DNA form, the CDR3 reads TGCAGTGCTAGTTTAGCGGGAGGAGATCTATCCTACAATGAGCAGTTCTTC. The chain carries TRBV20-1 and TRBJ2-1; TRBD2 matches 10 bases. The CDR3 runs 17 residues. The germline V gene has CDR1 DFQATT and CDR2 SNEGSKA (reference sequence). With 3 bases clipped from V and 1 base from J, the junction kept 9 bases outside the gene matches.

The J gene is TRBJ2-1, the V gene TRBV6-2 or TRBV6-3; TRBD2 aligns across 11 bases. The V and J ends lost 5 bases and 4 bases, in that order; junction bases with no gene match: 7. The CDR3 length is 16 residues. The germline CDR1 and CDR2 sequences are MNHEY and SVGEGT. The CDR3 loop is CASSLWTSGSYNEQFF. The CDR3 bases are TGTGCCAGCAGTCTTTGGACTAGCGGGTCGTACAATGAGCAGTTCTTC.

The gene calls are TRBV5-4 and TRBJ1-2; 9 bases fit TRBD1. This CDR3 has 16 residues. CDR1 is SGHNT, CDR2 YYREEE, per germline (reference sequence). Unmatched junction bases numbered 10, after V lost 4 bases and J lost 3 bases. The CDR3 DNA is TGTGCCAGCAGCCTAGGACAGGGGACGAAGGACTATGGCTACACCTTC. This gives the protein CASSLGQGTKDYGYTF. The variable domain in full, with the rest retrieved from reference TRBV5-4 and TRBJ1-2, is ETGVTQSPTHLIKTRGQQVTLRCSSQSGHNTVSWYQQALGQGPQFIFQYYREEENGRGNFPPRFSGLQFPNYSSELNVNALELDDSALYLCASSLGQGTKDYGYTFGSGTRLTVV.

This clone appeared a single time. The chain links TRBV9 to TRBJ2-1, with TRBD2 matching 16 bases. V shed 3 bases and J 6 bases; nucleotides not matched to a gene: 9. This CDR3 is built from 18 residues. Germline CDR1 SGDLS, CDR2 YYNGEE. CDR3 coding DNA: TGTGCCAGCAGCGCCGGGACTAGCGGGAGGGCCTATCTCAATGAGCAGTTCTTC. Protein product: CASSAGTSGRAYLNEQFF.

The rearrangement uses TRBV7-2 and TRBJ2-1; 7 positions match TRBD1. Germline V gene data show CDR1 as SGHTA and CDR2 as FQGNSA. V lost 1 base and J lost 9; bases outside the gene matches: 3. This CDR3 comprises 13 residues. In nucleotides, the CDR3 is TGTGCCAGCAGCTTAGACAGGGGCGGTGAGCAGTTCTTC. Translating gives CASSLDRGGEQFF.

The chain carries TRBV28 and TRBJ2-2; no firm D call. Deletions cut 2 bases from V and 3 bases from J, with 7 bases between. Germline values: CDR1 MDHEN, CDR2 SYDVKM. The length of the CDR3 is 14 residues. This CDR3 is CASSLVADTGELFF. CDR3 DNA sequence: TGTGCCAGCAGTTTAGTGGCAGACACCGGGGAGCTGTTTTTT. Together with reference TRBV28 and TRBJ2-2, the CDR3 gives the full variable domain: DVKVTQSSRYLVKRTGEKVFLECVQDMDHENMFWYRQDPGLGLRLIYFSYDVKMKEKGDIPEGYSVSREKKERFSLILESASTNQTSMYLCASSLVADTGELFFGEGSRLTVL.

The genes are TRBV4-2 and TRBJ2-2; 7 bases are a match to TRBD2. With 0 bases clipped from V and 3 bases from J, the junction kept 4 bases outside the gene matches. The CDR3 totals 16 residues. Germline CDR1 is LGHNA and CDR2 is YNFKEQ. CDR3 DNA sequence: TGTGCCAGCAGCCAAGATGGGAGGGTAGACACCGGGGAGCTGTTTTTT. Protein product: CASSQDGRVDTGELFF.